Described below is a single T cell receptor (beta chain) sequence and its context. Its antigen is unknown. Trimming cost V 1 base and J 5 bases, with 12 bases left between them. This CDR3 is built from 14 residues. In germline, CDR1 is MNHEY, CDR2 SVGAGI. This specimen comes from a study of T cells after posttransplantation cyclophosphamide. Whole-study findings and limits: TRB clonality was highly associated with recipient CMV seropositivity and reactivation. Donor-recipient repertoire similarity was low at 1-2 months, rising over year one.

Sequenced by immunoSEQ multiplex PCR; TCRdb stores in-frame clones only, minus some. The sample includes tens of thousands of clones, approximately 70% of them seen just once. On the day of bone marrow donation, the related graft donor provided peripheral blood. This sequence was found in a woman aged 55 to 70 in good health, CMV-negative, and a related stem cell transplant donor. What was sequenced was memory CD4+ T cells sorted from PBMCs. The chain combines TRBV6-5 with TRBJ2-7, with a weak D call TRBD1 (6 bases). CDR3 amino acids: CASSYFGRDNEQYF. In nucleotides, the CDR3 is TGTGCCAGCAGTTACTTTGGCAGGGACAACGAGCAGTACTTC.